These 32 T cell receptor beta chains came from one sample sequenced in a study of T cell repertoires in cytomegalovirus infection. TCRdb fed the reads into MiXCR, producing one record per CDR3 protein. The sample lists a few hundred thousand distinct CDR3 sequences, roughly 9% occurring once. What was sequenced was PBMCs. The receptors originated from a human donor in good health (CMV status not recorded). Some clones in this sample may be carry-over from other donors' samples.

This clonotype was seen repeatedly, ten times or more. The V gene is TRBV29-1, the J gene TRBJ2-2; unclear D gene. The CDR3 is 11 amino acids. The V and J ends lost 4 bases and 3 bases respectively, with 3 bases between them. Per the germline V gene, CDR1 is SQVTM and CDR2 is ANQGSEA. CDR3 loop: CSVADTGELFF. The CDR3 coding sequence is TGCAGCGTTGCGGACACCGGGGAGCTGTTTTTT.

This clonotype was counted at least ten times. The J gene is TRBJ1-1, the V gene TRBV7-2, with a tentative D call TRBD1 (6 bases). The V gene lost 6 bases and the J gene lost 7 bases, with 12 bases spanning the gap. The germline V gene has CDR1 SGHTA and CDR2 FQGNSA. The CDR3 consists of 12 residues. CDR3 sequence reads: CASRGAAHEAFF. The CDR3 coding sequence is TGTGCCAGCAGGGGGGCAGCACATGAAGCTTTCTTT.

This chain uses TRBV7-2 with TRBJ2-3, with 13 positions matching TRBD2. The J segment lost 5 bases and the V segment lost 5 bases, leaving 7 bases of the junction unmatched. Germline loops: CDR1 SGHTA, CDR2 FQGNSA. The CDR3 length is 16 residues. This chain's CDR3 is CASSIGTSGKGDTQYF. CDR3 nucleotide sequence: TGTGCCAGCAGCATCGGGACTAGCGGGAAAGGAGATACGCAGTATTTT.

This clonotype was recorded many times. The CDR3 here is CASRLGSGQSGEQFF. CDR3 coding DNA: TGTGCCAGTAGACTAGGATCCGGACAGTCCGGCGAGCAGTTCTTC. The gene calls are TRBV7-3 and TRBJ2-1; tentatively, D is TRBD1 or TRBD2 (6 bases each). Germline V gene lookup returns CDR1 SGHTA and CDR2 FQGTGA. CDR3 length: 15 amino acids. The V end was cut by 9 bases, the J end by 10 bases, with 25 bases between.

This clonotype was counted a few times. The CDR3 sequence: CATSDSGLAPYEQYF. The CDR3 DNA follows: TGTGCCACCAGTGATTCGGGACTAGCTCCCTACGAGCAGTACTTC. The rearrangement uses TRBV24-1 and TRBJ2-7, with 9 positions matching TRBD2. V lost 2 bases to trimming and J lost 2 bases; unmatched junction nucleotides: 3. This CDR3 has 15 amino acids. Germline CDR1 reads KGHDR; CDR2 reads SFDVKD.

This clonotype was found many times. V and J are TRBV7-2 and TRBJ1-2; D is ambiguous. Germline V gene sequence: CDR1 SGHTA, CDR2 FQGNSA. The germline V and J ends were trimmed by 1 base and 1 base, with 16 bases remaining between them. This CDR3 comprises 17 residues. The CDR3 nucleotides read TGTGCCAGCAGCTTAGTTCCAGAGACTATTATTAACTATGGCTACACCTTC. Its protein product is CASSLVPETIINYGYTF.

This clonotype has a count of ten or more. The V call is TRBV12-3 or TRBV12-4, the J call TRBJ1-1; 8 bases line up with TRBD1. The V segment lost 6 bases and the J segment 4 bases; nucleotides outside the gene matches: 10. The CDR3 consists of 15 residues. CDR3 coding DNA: TGTGCCAGCAGACAAGACACAGGGGGGAGCACTGAAGCTTTCTTT. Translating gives CASRQDTGGSTEAFF.

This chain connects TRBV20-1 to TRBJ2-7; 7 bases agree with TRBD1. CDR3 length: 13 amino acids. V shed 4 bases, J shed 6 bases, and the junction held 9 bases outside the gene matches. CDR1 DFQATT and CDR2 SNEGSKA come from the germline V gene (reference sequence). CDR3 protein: CSAKPDRVGEQYF. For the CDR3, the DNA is TGCAGTGCTAAGCCAGACAGGGTGGGCGAGCAGTACTTC.

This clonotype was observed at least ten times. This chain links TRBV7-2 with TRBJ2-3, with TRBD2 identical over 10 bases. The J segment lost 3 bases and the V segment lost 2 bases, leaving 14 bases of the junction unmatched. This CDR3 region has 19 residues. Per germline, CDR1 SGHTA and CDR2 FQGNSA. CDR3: CASSLQGWSSGGLTDTQYF. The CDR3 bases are TGTGCCAGCAGCTTACAAGGGTGGTCTAGCGGGGGACTAACAGATACGCAGTATTTT.

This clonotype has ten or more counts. The CDR3 DNA is TGTGCCAGCAGTGAACTAGCGGGGGGGCAAGATACGCAGTATTTT. It translates to CASSELAGGQDTQYF. This chain joins TRBV2 and TRBJ2-3, with 12 bases fitting TRBD2. After removal of 2 bases from V and 5 bases from J, the junction contained 2 bases not matched to a gene. This CDR3 has 15 amino acids. Germline V gene data show CDR1 as SNHLY and CDR2 as FYNNEI.

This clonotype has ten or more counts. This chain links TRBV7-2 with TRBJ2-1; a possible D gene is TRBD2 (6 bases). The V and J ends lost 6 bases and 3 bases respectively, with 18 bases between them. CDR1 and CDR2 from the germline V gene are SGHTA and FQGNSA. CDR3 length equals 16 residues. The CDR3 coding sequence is TGTGCCAGCAGTCACGACGCGGGGATACTCTACAATGAGCAGTTCTTC. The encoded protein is CASSHDAGILYNEQFF. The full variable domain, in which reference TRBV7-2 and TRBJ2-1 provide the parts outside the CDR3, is GAGVSQSPSNKVTEKGKDVELRCDPISGHTALYWYRQSLGQGLEFLIYFQGNSAPDKSGLPSDRFSAERTGGSVSTLTIQRTQQEDSAVYLCASSHDAGILYNEQFFGPGTRLTVL.

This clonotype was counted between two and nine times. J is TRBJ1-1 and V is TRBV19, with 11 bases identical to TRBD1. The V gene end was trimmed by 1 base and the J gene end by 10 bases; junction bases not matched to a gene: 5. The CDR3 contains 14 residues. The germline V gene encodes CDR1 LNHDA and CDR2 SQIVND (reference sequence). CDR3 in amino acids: CASSIGTGGFSAFF. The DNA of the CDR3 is TGTGCCAGTAGTATAGGGACAGGGGGCTTCTCAGCTTTCTTT.

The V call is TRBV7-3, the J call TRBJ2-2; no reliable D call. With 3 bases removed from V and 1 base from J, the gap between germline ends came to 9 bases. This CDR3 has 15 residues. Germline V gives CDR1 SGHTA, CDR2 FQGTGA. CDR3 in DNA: TGTGCCAGCAGCTTTATTACGGGGAACACCGGGGAGCTGTTTTTT. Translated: CASSFITGNTGELFF.

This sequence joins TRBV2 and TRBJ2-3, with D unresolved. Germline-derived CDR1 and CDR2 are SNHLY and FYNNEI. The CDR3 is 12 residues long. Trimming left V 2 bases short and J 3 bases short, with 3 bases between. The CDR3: CASSERTDTQYF. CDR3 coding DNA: TGTGCCAGCAGTGAAAGGACAGATACGCAGTATTTT.

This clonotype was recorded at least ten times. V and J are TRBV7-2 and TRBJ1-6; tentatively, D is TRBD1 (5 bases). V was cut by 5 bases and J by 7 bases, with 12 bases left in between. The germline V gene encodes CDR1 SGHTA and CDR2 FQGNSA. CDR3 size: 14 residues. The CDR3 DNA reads TGTGCCAGCAGCGGGACGGACCCGAATTCACCCCTCCACTTT. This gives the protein CASSGTDPNSPLHF.

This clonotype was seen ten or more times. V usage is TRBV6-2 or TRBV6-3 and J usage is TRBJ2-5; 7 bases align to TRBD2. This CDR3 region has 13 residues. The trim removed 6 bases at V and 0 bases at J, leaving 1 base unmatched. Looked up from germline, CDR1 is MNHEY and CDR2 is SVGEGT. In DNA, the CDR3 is TGTGCCAGCAGAGGGACTAACCAAGAGACCCAGTACTTC. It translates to CASRGTNQETQYF.

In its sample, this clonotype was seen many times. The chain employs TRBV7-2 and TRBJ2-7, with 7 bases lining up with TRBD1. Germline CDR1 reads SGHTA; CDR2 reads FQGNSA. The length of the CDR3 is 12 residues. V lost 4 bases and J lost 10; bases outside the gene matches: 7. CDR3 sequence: CASSSRQGVQYF. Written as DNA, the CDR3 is TGTGCCAGCAGCTCCCGACAGGGCGTTCAGTACTTC.

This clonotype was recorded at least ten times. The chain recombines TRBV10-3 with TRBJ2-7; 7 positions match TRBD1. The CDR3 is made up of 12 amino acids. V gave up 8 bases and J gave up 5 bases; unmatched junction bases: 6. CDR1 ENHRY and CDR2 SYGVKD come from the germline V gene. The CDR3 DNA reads TGTGCCATCTTTCAGGGGGTAAACGAGCAGTACTTC. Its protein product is CAIFQGVNEQYF.

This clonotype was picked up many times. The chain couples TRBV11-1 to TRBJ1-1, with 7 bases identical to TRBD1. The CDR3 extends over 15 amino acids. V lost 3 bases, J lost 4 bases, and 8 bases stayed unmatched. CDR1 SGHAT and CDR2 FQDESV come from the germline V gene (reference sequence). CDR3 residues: CASSLRTGDFTEAFF. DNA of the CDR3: TGTGCCAGCAGCTTGCGGACAGGCGACTTCACTGAAGCTTTCTTT.

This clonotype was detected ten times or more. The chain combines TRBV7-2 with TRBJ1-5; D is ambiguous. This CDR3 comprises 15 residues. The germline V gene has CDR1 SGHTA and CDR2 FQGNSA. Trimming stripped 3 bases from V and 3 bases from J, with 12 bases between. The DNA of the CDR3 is TGTGCCAGCAGCTTTCGCAGCCCTAACAATCAGCCCCAGCATTTT. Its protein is CASSFRSPNNQPQHF.

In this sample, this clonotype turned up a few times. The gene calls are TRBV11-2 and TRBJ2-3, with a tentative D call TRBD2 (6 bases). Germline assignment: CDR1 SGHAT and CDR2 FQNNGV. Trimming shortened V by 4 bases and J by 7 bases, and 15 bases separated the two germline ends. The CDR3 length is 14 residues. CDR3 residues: CASSSERASYTQYF. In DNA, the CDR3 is TGTGCCAGCAGCTCCGAGCGGGCCTCCTATACGCAGTATTTT.

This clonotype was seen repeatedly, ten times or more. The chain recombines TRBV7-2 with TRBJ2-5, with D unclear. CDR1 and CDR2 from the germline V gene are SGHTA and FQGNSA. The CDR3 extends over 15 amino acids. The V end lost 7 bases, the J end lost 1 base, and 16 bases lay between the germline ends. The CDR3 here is CASTSWGSSQETQYF. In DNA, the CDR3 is TGTGCCAGCACCTCTTGGGGTAGTTCCCAAGAGACCCAGTACTTC.

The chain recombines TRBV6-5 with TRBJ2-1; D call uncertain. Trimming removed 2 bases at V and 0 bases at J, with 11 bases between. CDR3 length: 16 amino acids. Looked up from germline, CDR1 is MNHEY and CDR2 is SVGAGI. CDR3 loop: CASSYKRISSYNEQFF. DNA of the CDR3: TGTGCCAGCAGTTACAAGAGAATTAGCTCCTACAATGAGCAGTTCTTC.

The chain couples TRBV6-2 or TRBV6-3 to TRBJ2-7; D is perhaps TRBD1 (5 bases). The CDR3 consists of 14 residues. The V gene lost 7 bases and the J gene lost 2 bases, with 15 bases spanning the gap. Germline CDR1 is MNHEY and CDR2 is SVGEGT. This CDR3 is CASKYSTGTYEQYF. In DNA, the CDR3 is TGTGCCAGCAAGTATAGCACAGGTACCTACGAGCAGTACTTC.

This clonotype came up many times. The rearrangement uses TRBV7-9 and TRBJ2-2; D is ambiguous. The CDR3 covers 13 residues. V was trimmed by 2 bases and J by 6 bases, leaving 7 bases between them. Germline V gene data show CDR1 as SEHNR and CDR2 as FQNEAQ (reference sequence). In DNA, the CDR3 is TGTGCCAGCAGCTTATATTGGGCCGGGGAGCTGTTTTTT. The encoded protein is CASSLYWAGELFF.

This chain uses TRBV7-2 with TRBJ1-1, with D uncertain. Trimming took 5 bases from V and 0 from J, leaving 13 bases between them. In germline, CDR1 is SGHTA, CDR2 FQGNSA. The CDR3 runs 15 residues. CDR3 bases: TGTGCCAGCAGCCTAACTCCAACAGTGAACACTGAAGCTTTCTTT. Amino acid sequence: CASSLTPTVNTEAFF.

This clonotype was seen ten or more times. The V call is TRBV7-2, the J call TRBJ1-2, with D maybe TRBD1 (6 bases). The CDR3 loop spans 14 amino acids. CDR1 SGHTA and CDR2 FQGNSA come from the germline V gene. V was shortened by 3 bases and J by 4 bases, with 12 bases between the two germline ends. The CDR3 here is CASSFPGHSYGYTF. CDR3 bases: TGTGCCAGCAGCTTTCCGGGACACTCCTATGGCTACACCTTC.

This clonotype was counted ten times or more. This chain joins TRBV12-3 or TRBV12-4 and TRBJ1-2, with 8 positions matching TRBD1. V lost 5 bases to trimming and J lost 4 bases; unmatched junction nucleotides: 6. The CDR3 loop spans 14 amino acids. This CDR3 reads CASSHQGASYGYTF. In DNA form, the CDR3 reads TGTGCCAGCAGTCATCAGGGGGCTAGCTATGGCTACACCTTC.

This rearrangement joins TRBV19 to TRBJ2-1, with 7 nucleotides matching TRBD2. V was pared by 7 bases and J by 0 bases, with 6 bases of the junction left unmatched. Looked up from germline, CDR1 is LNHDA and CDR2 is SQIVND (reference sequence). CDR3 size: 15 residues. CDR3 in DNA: TGTGCCAGTAAAAGGGACTACCCCTCCTACAATGAGCAGTTCTTC. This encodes CASKRDYPSYNEQFF.

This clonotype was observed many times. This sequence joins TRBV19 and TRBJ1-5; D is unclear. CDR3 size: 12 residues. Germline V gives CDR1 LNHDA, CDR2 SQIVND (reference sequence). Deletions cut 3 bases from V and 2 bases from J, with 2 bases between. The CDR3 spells CASSMGNQPQHF. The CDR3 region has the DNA TGTGCCAGTAGTATGGGCAATCAGCCCCAGCATTTT.

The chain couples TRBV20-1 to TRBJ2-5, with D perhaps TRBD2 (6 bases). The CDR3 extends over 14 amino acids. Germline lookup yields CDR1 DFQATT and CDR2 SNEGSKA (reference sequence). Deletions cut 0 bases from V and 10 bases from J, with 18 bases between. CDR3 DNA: TGCAGTGCTAGAGATGGAGACTCCCTGGGGGGCCAGTACTTC. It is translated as CSARDGDSLGGQYF.

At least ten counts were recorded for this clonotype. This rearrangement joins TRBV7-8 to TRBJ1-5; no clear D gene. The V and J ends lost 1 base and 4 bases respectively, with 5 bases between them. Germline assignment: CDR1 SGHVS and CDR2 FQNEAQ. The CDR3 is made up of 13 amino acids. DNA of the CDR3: TGTGCCAGCAGCTTAGTTAAGAATCAGCCCCAGCATTTT. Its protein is CASSLVKNQPQHF.